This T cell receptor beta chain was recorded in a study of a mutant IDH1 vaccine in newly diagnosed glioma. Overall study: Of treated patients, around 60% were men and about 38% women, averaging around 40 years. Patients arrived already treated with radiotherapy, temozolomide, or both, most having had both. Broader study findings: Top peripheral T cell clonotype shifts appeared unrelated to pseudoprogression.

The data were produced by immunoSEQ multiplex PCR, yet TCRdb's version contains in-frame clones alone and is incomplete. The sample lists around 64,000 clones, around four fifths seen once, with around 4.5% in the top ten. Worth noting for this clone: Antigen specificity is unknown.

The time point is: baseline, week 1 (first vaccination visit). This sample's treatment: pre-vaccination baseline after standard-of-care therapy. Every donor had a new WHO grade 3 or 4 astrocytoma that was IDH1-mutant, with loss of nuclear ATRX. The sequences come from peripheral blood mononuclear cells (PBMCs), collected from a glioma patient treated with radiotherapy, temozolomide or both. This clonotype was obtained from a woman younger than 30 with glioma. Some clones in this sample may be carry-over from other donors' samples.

The CDR3 spells CASISRGMNTEAFF. The CDR3, as DNA: TGTGCCAGCATCTCCCGCGGGATGAACACTGAAGCTTTCTTT. The chain has TRBV6-6 and TRBJ1-1; D gene uncertain. The CDR3 has 14 amino acids. Trimming removed 7 bases from V and 0 bases from J, with 12 bases in between. Germline values: CDR1 MNHNY, CDR2 SVGAGI (reference sequence).